This TCR beta chain was recorded in a study of blood T cell repertoires in COVID-19. Study at large: Material from acute and convalescent COVID-19 was sourced from the United States, Italy and Spain. T cells, B-cell-depleted T cells, or PBMCs supplied cDNA or gDNA.

Germline V gene lookup returns CDR1 SGDLS and CDR2 YYNGEE. V lost 2 bases and J lost 0; bases outside the gene matches: 1. This CDR3 is built from 17 residues. Original processing notes: Estimates of nucleated cell counts were drawn from the amplification of reference gene primers. Data came from immunoSEQ multiplex PCR; TCRdb stores just in-frame clones and leaves some out. From that table come the V and J calls and clone size; the DNA was used to work out D and trimming. The sample contains 80,000 to 95,000 clones, 75% to 90% of which appear only once. This clone appeared once. The chain employs TRBV9 and TRBJ2-1; 14 nucleotides align to TRBD2. Source material: peripheral blood. The clonotype originates from an elderly woman with active or convalescent COVID-19. The CDR3 DNA reads as TGTGCCAGCAGCGTCGGGACTAGCGGGAGCTCCTACAATGAGCAGTTCTTC. Protein sequence: CASSVGTSGSSYNEQFF.